This TCR beta chain was captured by sequencing in a study of Graves' ophthalmopathy and Graves' hyperthyroidism. Study-level results: Detection in blood was also observed for most expanded thyroid clonotypes above 0.001 frequency. Ophthalmopathy versus stable hyperthyroidism: 13-signature model gave less than 90% sensitivity, around 81% specificity.

As concerns this clonotype: Its antigen is not known.

RNA transcripts were the template, and TCR beta CDR3 regions were amplified from them. RT-PCR was first run with HTBI primers, then multiplex PCR in a second round. TCRdb redid the calling of the multiplex PCR reads with MiXCR, one entry per CDR3 protein. The table records roughly 380,000 distinct CDR3 sequences, 15% to 19% of them present only once. Patients in the hyperthyroidism group, adults aged 18 to 65, were newly diagnosed, under 2 months' duration. The PBMCs had their origin in roughly 10 ml of fresh peripheral blood. The TCR was taken from a woman in her late teens or twenties with stable Graves' hyperthyroidism. What was sequenced was peripheral blood.

CDR3 residues: CSASLGDMNTEAFF. The CDR3 region has the DNA TGCAGTGCCTCGCTCGGGGACATGAACACTGAAGCTTTCTTT. This chain joins TRBV20-1 and TRBJ1-1; a weak D match, TRBD1 (6 bases). V shed 6 bases and J shed 0 bases, with 14 bases lying between them. The V gene's germline CDR1 is DFQATT and CDR2 SNEGSKA (reference sequence). The CDR3 runs to 14 residues.